The TCR beta chain under discussion was sequenced for a study of blood T cells in healthy people across ages. Study-level findings and limits: Higher naive T cell percentage went strongly together with higher TCR beta diversity.

This CDR3 region has 15 residues. Trimming took 5 bases from V and 2 from J, leaving 16 bases between them. From germline, CDR1 is SGHTA and CDR2 FQGNSA. With a J-beta primer mix and a sample-barcoded 5' primer, a second PCR ran about 7 to 12 cycles. TCRdb reprocessed the 5' RACE reads with MiXCR, giving one entry per CDR3 protein. This table holds over 600,000 distinct CDR3 sequences, 40% to 45% found once. The sample providers were healthy Caucasian people from Russia, aged roughly 6 to 90. Each donor had 7.5 to 10 milliliters of peripheral blood drawn. Concerning this clonotype itself: Its cognate antigen is unknown.

The J gene is TRBJ2-7, the V gene TRBV7-2; D could derive from TRBD1 or TRBD2 (7 bases each). The sequenced sample consisted of blood. The receptor was derived from a man older than 75 in good health. DNA for the CDR3: TGTGCCAGCAGCCAACGGGCAGGGGGGGCCTACGAGCAGTACTTC. Residues: CASSQRAGGAYEQYF.